Reported below is one TCR beta chain. This sample stems from a study of cytomegalovirus exposure and HLA in healthy donors. Deletions cut 1 base from V and 5 bases from J, with 7 bases between. Germline loops: CDR1 SGHVS, CDR2 FNYEAQ. CDR3 length: 13 amino acids. PCR primers comprised 60 Vbeta and 13 Jbeta primers. Clones were read by immunoSEQ multiplex PCR, and TCRdb kept only the in-frame ones, dropping some. The repertoire consists of 70,000 to 85,000 clones, with under 80% occurring once and the leading ten covering more than 8.5%. The sample was PBMCs. The TCR was taken from a middle-aged man in good health and CMV-seropositive. The V call is TRBV7-6, the J call TRBJ2-3; D unclear. CDR3 nucleotides: TGTGCCAGCAGCTTAGGCAGCGAAGATACGCAGTATTTT. It translates to CASSLGSEDTQYF.